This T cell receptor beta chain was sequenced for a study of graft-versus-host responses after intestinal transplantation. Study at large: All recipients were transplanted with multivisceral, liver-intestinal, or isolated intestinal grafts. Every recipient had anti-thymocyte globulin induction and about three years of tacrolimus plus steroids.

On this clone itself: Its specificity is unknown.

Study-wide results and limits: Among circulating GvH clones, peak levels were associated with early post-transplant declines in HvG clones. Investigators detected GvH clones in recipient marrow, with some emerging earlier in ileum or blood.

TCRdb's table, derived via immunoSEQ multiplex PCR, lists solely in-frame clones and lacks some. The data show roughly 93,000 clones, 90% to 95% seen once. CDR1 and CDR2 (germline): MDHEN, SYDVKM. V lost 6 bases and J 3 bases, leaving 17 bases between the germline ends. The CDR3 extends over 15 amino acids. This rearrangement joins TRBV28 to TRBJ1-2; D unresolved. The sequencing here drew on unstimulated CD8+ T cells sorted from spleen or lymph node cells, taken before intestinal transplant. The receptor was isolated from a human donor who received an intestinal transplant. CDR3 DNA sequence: TGTGCCAGCAGACCCTTTGTGACGGGAGACTATGGCTACACCTTC. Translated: CASRPFVTGDYGYTF.